This TCR beta chain emerged from a study of T cell responses to AZD1222 COVID-19 vaccine. Sequencing was performed with immunoSEQ multiplex PCR; in TCRdb, only in-frame clones are kept and a portion is missing. The sample consists of 150,000 to 200,000 clones, over 85% of them appearing once. Findings and limits, study-wide: Recipients of two AZD1222 doses showed rising Spike-specific TCR breadth and depth. Baseline testing showed seropositivity in only six or seven AZD1222 recipients. Clonal diversity may have been underestimated, and the donors were mostly white British, with more females than males.

In the case of this clone: Its antigen remains unidentified.

Second doses were pooled across both intervals (about 4 or about 12 weeks). Looked up from germline, CDR1 is SEHNR and CDR2 is FQNEAQ (reference sequence). Trimming stripped 1 base from V and 8 bases from J, with 14 bases between. This CDR3 has 14 residues. V gene TRBV7-9 combines with J gene TRBJ1-2; D might be TRBD1 (6 bases). The receptor was isolated from an adult who received the AZD1222 COVID-19 vaccine. The source was peripheral blood, collected 28 days after the second AZD1222 dose. The CDR3 sequence is CASSLGGQTAGYTF. The CDR3 nucleotides read TGTGCCAGCAGCTTAGGAGGACAGACAGCGGGCTACACCTTC.